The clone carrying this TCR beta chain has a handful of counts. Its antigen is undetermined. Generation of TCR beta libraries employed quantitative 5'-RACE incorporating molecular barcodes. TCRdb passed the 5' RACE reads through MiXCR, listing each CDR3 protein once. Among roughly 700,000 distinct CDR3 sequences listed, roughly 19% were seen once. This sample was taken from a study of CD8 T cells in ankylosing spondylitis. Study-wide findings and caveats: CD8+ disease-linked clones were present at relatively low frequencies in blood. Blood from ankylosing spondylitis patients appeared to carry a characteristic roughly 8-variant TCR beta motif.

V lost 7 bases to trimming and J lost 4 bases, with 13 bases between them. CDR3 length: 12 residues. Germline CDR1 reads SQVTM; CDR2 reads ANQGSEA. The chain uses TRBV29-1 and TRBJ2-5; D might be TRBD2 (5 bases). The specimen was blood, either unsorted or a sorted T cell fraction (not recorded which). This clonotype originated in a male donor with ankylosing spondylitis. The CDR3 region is CSADPAGETQYF. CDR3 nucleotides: TGCAGCGCGGACCCTGCGGGAGAGACCCAGTACTTC.